These 8 T cell receptor beta chains were all obtained from the same sample, sequenced in a study of radiation and T cells in renal cell carcinoma (dated by TCRdb to between 2020 and 2021). The time point label, as the study defines it: baseline pretreatment blood. The intended sense of this specimen's treatment or condition label: 15 Gy SBRT to primary tumor, nephrectomy 4 weeks later. Receptor amplification or capture employed the immunoSEQ multiplex PCR assay. The table comes from immuneACCESS by way of TCRdb, which keeps in-frame sequences with V and J called. Part of the clones is missing from these tables; in studies checked, under half for an unresolved V gene and the rest for unknown reasons. A total of around 94,000 clones appear in this sample, about 86% of them only once. Less than 10% of the sample belongs to the ten largest clones. The starting material was blood, obtained from a patient whose treatment included radiotherapy and nephrectomy. All receptors come from a man aged 45-60 years with renal cell carcinoma.

The chain recombines TRBV5-4 with TRBJ2-7; possibly TRBD1 for D (5 bases). In germline, CDR1 is SGHNT, CDR2 YYREEE (reference sequence). The ends were cut back, 1 base at V and 0 bases at J, with 11 bases in the middle. This CDR3 spans 15 amino acids. The CDR3 here is CASSLSLDSSYEQYF. CDR3 coding DNA: TGTGCCAGCAGCTTGTCCTTAGACAGCTCCTACGAGCAGTACTTC.

CDR3 sequence reads: CASSLEAGVGEKLFF. CDR3 in DNA: TGTGCCAGCAGCTTAGAGGCTGGGGTTGGTGAAAAACTGTTTTTT. The rearrangement uses TRBV7-9 and TRBJ1-4; D ambiguous. This CDR3 comprises 15 residues. Germline lookup yields CDR1 SEHNR and CDR2 FQNEAQ (reference sequence). V lost 1 base and J lost 7, with 13 bases in between.

The chain is built from TRBV10-3 and TRBJ2-1; TRBD1 agrees at 7 bases. CDR1 is ENHRY and CDR2 is SYGVKD in the germline V gene. There are 14 residues in the CDR3. The junction had 5 bases not matched to a gene; V was cut back by 7 bases and J by 2 bases. CDR3 residues: CAIKGTETYNEQFF. The CDR3 DNA is TGTGCCATCAAGGGGACAGAGACCTACAATGAGCAGTTCTTC.

V gene TRBV30 combines with J gene TRBJ2-7, with TRBD2 matching over 7 bases. This CDR3 has 14 amino acids. Trimming took 6 bases from V and 2 from J; bases not matched to a gene: 10. Germline values: CDR1 GTSNPN, CDR2 SVGIG (reference sequence). The CDR3 DNA reads as TGTGCCTGCGACCGGGGGGTCGGTACCTACGAGCAGTACTTC. Translation gives CACDRGVGTYEQYF.

The rearrangement uses TRBV14 and TRBJ2-1; TRBD1 agrees at 8 bases. The CDR3 contains 15 residues. V lost 2 bases, J lost 4 bases, and 4 bases stayed unmatched. Germline CDR1 SGHDN, CDR2 FVKESK. The CDR3 DNA is TGTGCCAGCAGCCAACAGGGGGCGGGTTACAATGAGCAGTTCTTC. As protein: CASSQQGAGYNEQFF.

This chain links TRBV2 with TRBJ2-3, with D tentatively TRBD1 (6 bases). V was trimmed by 11 bases and J by 2 bases, leaving 17 bases between them. The CDR3 sequence is 14 residues long. Germline loops: CDR1 SNHLY, CDR2 FYNNEI. The CDR3 region has the DNA TGTGCCGACAAGCAGCAGGGGTCCACAGATACGCAGTATTTT. Encoded protein: CADKQQGSTDTQYF.

This clone has just one count. The chain links TRBV19 to TRBJ2-3; 9 bases map to TRBD2. Germline V lookup: CDR1 LNHDA, CDR2 SQIVND (reference sequence). The CDR3 contains 14 residues. With 10 bases clipped from V and 1 base from J, the junction kept 6 bases outside the gene matches. The CDR3 is CATAQRGGTDTQYF. The DNA of the CDR3 is TGTGCCACCGCTCAGCGGGGGGGCACAGATACGCAGTATTTT.

Comment on this clone: This sample also contains other DNA sequences that code for the same CDR3. J is TRBJ2-5 and V is TRBV29-1; D not resolved. The CDR3 loop spans 10 amino acids. The V gene lost 4 bases and the J gene lost 4 bases, with 4 bases spanning the gap. Germline assignment: CDR1 SQVTM and CDR2 ANQGSEA. CDR3 protein: CSVAGETQYF. CDR3 DNA sequence: TGCAGCGTTGCCGGAGAGACCCAGTACTTC.